The clone carrying this T cell receptor (beta chain) came up a few times. Its antigen is not known. CDR1 and CDR2 (germline): MNHNY, SVGAGI (reference sequence). The CDR3 extends over 13 amino acids. J was trimmed by 5 bases and V by 10 bases; bases with no gene match: 10. This sample was included in a study of T cells after yellow fever vaccination. Study findings and constraints: There was a small share of clonotypes that showed up in both the CD4 and CD8 compartments.

Template-switching 5'RACE yielded the TCR cDNA; a universal primer site and UMIs were added in the process. Using its own MiXCR run on the 5' RACE reads, TCRdb lists one record per CDR3 protein. The sample carries about 260,000 distinct CDR3 sequences, about an eighth recorded once. The TCR was taken from a man aged 30-40 years who received the YFV17D yellow fever vaccine. The V and J genes are TRBV6-6 and TRBJ1-2, with 7 bases matching TRBD1. This material consisted of CD4+ T cells sorted from PBMCs, taken 45 days after the yellow fever booster vaccination. In DNA, the CDR3 is TGTGCCACCCGGGACAGCCATTTTTATGGCTACACCTTC. It translates to CATRDSHFYGYTF.